Below, 15 T cell receptor beta chains from the same sample are listed, as sequenced in a study of patients and donors after allogeneic stem cell transplantation. TCRdb processed the RT-PCR reads anew with MiXCR; each CDR3 protein has one entry. Altogether roughly 960,000 distinct CDR3 sequences are present, roughly 18% being singletons, with the ten largest covering 6%. Sequences were obtained from blood, either unsorted or a sorted T cell fraction (not recorded which). The receptors come from a human donor who was either an allogeneic HSCT recipient or a stem cell or donor lymphocyte infusion donor (not recorded which). It is not recorded whose cells these are; they may come from a transplant donor.

This clonotype appeared many times. The chain links TRBV5-1 to TRBJ2-4; possible D gene TRBD1, 6 bases. Germline V gives CDR1 SGHRS, CDR2 YFSETQ. V was pared by 2 bases and J by 1 base, with 13 bases between. The CDR3 contains 16 residues. As DNA, the CDR3 is TGCGCCAGCAGCTTCCAAACTCAGGGGGCCAAAAACATTCAGTACTTC. Protein: CASSFQTQGAKNIQYF.

This rearrangement joins TRBV5-1 to TRBJ2-3, with D perhaps assigned TRBD1 or TRBD2 (5 bases each). Germline lookup yields CDR1 SGHRS and CDR2 YFSETQ. Trimming stripped 1 base from V and 9 bases from J, with 12 bases between. The CDR3 spans 13 residues. The chain's CDR3 is CASSLSRERTQYF. CDR3 DNA sequence: TGCGCCAGCAGCTTGTCCAGGGAGCGGACGCAGTATTTT. The whole variable domain, remainder taken from reference TRBV5-1 and TRBJ2-3, is KAGVTQTPRYLIKTRGQQVTLSCSPISGHRSVSWYQQTPGQGLQFLFEYFSETQRNKGNFPGRFSGRQFSNSRSEMNVSTLELGDSALYLCASSLSRERTQYFGPGTRLTVL.

The J gene is TRBJ2-7, the V gene TRBV4-2; maybe TRBD2 (5 bases). Germline CDR1 and CDR2: LGHNA and YNFKEQ. CDR3 length: 14 residues. Trimming pared 6 bases from V and 2 bases from J, leaving 14 bases between. This chain's CDR3 is CASSTRLRAYEQYF. The CDR3 nucleotides are TGTGCCAGCAGTACTAGGTTAAGGGCCTACGAGCAGTACTTC.

This clonotype was recorded many times. The rearrangement joins TRBV20-1 to TRBJ1-1; tentative D call: TRBD1 (6 bases). The CDR3 is 14 residues long. V lost 0 bases and J lost 5, with 13 bases in between. CDR1 DFQATT and CDR2 SNEGSKA come from the germline V gene (reference sequence). CDR3 region: CSARDSGGRTEAFF. The CDR3, as DNA: TGCAGTGCTAGAGACTCTGGGGGGCGAACTGAAGCTTTCTTT.

This clonotype turned up a few times. V is TRBV3-1 and J is TRBJ1-2; weak D call: TRBD1 (6 bases). CDR3 length: 15 residues. Germline CDR1 and CDR2: LGHDT and YNNKEL (reference sequence). Trimming took off 4 bases at V and 4 bases at J, with 16 bases between the two ends. The chain's CDR3 is CASSPPGDPPYGYTF. The CDR3, as DNA: TGTGCCAGCAGCCCTCCAGGGGATCCTCCCTATGGCTACACCTTC.

For the CDR3, the DNA is TGTGCCAGCAGCTTAGCCGTGCAGGCCGGCTATGGCTACACCTTC. As protein: CASSLAVQAGYGYTF. The rearrangement uses TRBV13 and TRBJ1-2; no firm D call. The V end was cut by 1 base, the J end by 4 bases, with 13 bases between. The CDR3 has 15 residues. CDR1 and CDR2 from the germline V gene are PRHDT and FYEKMQ (reference sequence).

The genes are TRBV7-7 and TRBJ2-3; TRBD2 agrees at 10 bases. Germline V gene lookup returns CDR1 SSHAT and CDR2 FNYEAQ (reference sequence). J lost 7 bases, V lost 8 bases, and 12 bases had no gene match. The CDR3 runs to 15 residues. CDR3: CASARTSGPGNTQYF. In DNA, the CDR3 is TGTGCCAGCGCCCGGACTAGCGGCCCCGGGAATACGCAGTATTTT.

The chain recombines TRBV25-1 with TRBJ2-2; D possibly corresponds to TRBD2 (6 bases). CDR1 is MGHDK and CDR2 is SYGVNS in the germline V gene. The V and J ends lost 10 bases and 1 base respectively, with 10 bases between them. This CDR3 has 13 amino acids. The CDR3 nucleotides are TGTGCCACCGGGGACTGGAACACCGGGGAGCTGTTTTTT. Encoded protein: CATGDWNTGELFF. Full variable domain (outside the CDR3, taken from reference TRBV25-1 and TRBJ2-2): EADIYQTPRYLVIGTGKKITLECSQTMGHDKMYWYQQDPGMELHLIHYSYGVNSTEKGDLSSESTVSRIRTEHFPLTLESARPSHTSQYLCATGDWNTGELFFGEGSRLTVL.

The rearrangement uses TRBV11-2 and TRBJ2-7; 10 bases fit TRBD2. J lost 1 base, V lost 5 bases, and 5 bases had no gene match. In germline, CDR1 is SGHAT, CDR2 FQNNGV. The CDR3 extends over 15 amino acids. The CDR3 protein is CASSREAGGSYEQYF. Here the CDR3 DNA reads TGTGCCAGCAGCCGAGAAGCGGGAGGGTCCTACGAGCAGTACTTC.

This clonotype was recorded a few times. The J gene is TRBJ2-5, the V gene TRBV7-4, with TRBD2 matching over 10 bases. This CDR3 region has 17 residues. The V gene end was trimmed by 5 bases and the J gene end by 1 base; junction bases not matched to a gene: 10. Germline V gene lookup returns CDR1 SGHVT and CDR2 SQSDAQ. DNA of the CDR3: TGTGCCAGCAGCCCCGAAGTAGCGGGGGGCCTCCAAGAGACCCAGTACTTC. Its translation is CASSPEVAGGLQETQYF.

J is TRBJ2-3 and V is TRBV12-3 or TRBV12-4, with 9 positions matching TRBD2. The V gene end was trimmed by 2 bases and the J gene end by 2 bases; junction bases not matched to a gene: 5. CDR3 size: 16 residues. The chain's CDR3 is CASSLLGGGATDTQYF. Here the CDR3 DNA reads TGTGCCAGCAGTTTATTGGGCGGGGGGGCCACAGATACGCAGTATTTT.

The rearrangement joins TRBV20-1 to TRBJ1-2; weak D call: TRBD1 (5 bases). Germline CDR1 and CDR2: DFQATT and SNEGSKA (reference sequence). The CDR3 extends over 13 amino acids. With 5 bases removed from V and 8 bases from J, the gap between germline ends came to 18 bases. CDR3 residues: CSAEGGAKGGYTF. The CDR3 DNA reads TGCAGTGCTGAAGGTGGGGCCAAAGGCGGCTACACCTTC.

This clonotype was recorded many times. This sequence joins TRBV4-2 and TRBJ2-7; no clear D. Trimming took off 0 bases at V and 1 base at J, with 10 bases between the two ends. This CDR3 is 15 amino acids long. The germline V gene has CDR1 LGHNA and CDR2 YNFKEQ. Here the CDR3 reads CASSQDIAGSYEQYF. The CDR3 DNA is TGTGCCAGCAGCCAAGATATTGCTGGATCCTACGAGCAGTACTTC.

The V call is TRBV6-5, the J call TRBJ1-5; D not resolved. V was trimmed by 1 base and J by 5 bases, leaving 6 bases between them. The CDR3 sequence is 13 residues long. Germline V gene lookup returns CDR1 MNHEY and CDR2 SVGAGI. CDR3 DNA sequence: TGTGCCAGCAGTTACTTGAGGGATCAGCCCCAGCATTTT. Amino acids: CASSYLRDQPQHF.

The chain joins TRBV15 to TRBJ1-6; D is undetermined. Germline values: CDR1 LNHNV, CDR2 YYDKDF (reference sequence). The V end lost 2 bases, the J end lost 0 bases, and 2 bases lay between the germline ends. This CDR3 comprises 14 residues. CDR3 in DNA: TGTGCCACCAGCAGACGCTCCTATAATTCACCCCTCCACTTT. Translating gives CATSRRSYNSPLHF.